This T cell receptor (beta chain) was recovered during a study of T cell changes during pregnancy in multiple sclerosis. Germline V gene data show CDR1 as SGHTA and CDR2 as FQGTGA. The CDR3 spans 20 residues. Germline trimming cut 5 bases from V and 0 bases from J; bases unmatched to any gene: 12. Profiling relied on immunoSEQ multiplex PCR, and the TCRdb table lists in-frame clones only, not all of them. In the table there are around 71,000 clones, around 90% of which are singletons. The rearrangement links TRBV7-3 to TRBJ2-1, with 14 positions matching TRBD2. This sequence originates from a female donor with multiple sclerosis, enrolled in a pregnancy study. The starting material was peripheral blood, obtained in the third trimester of pregnancy. In DNA form, the CDR3 reads TGTGCCAGCAGCGCACAAGGGGGACTAGCGGGAGTTGGCTCCTACAATGAGCAGTTCTTC. Protein sequence: CASSAQGGLAGVGSYNEQFF.